This passage covers 11 T cell receptor beta chains from one sample sequenced in a study of beta chain features in type 1 diabetes. Study findings and constraints: All four CD4+ subsets from Type 1 diabetes patients carried moderately but significantly shorter TCRB CDR3s.

No antigens are known for them. Isolated RNA was reverse transcribed in full, so expressed TCRB transcripts were sequenced. Profiled with immunoSEQ multiplex PCR; TCRdb holds only in-frame clones, not every one. The sample yields some 660,000 clones, about 14% seen once. The sequencing sample was made of naive CD4+ T cells from blood. Source of these receptors: a man between 18 and 35 years old with type 1 diabetes.

This chain links TRBV7-9 with TRBJ2-7, with D tentatively TRBD1 (6 bases). Germline V gene data show CDR1 as SEHNR and CDR2 as FQNEAQ (reference sequence). The CDR3 runs to 14 residues. The V gene lost 6 bases and the J gene lost 2 bases, with 14 bases spanning the gap. The CDR3 loop is CASSKTDSTYEQYF. For the CDR3, the DNA is TGTGCCAGCAGTAAAACGGACAGTACCTACGAGCAGTACTTC.

This clone was counted only a few times. This chain connects TRBV29-1 to TRBJ2-5; D gene unclear. V was pared by 2 bases and J by 5 bases, with 9 bases between. The length of the CDR3 is 12 residues. Germline CDR1 reads SQVTM; CDR2 reads ANQGSEA. DNA for the CDR3: TGCAGCGTTGAACGTGGCAGCGAGACCCAGTACTTC. This codes for CSVERGSETQYF.

The genes are TRBV5-6 and TRBJ2-3; TRBD2 agrees at 9 bases. CDR1 and CDR2 (germline): SGHDT, YYEEEE. Trimming at V came to 0 bases and at J to 0 bases, leaving 5 bases not matched to a gene. This CDR3 is built from 17 residues. The CDR3: CASSLAPLAGSTDTQYF. The DNA of the CDR3 is TGTGCCAGCAGCTTGGCTCCCCTAGCGGGGAGCACAGATACGCAGTATTTT.

To note about this clone: The sample contains more than one DNA sequence encoding this CDR3. The chain employs TRBV5-1 and TRBJ2-1; D remains ambiguous. The V gene's germline CDR1 is SGHRS and CDR2 YFSETQ. Trimming pared 0 bases from V and 4 bases from J, leaving 2 bases between. The CDR3 is 12 residues long. CDR3 protein: CASSLAYNEQFF. The CDR3 DNA is TGCGCCAGCAGCTTGGCGTACAATGAGCAGTTCTTC.

This clone turned up a few times. The chain recombines TRBV2 with TRBJ2-5; D assignment may be TRBD1 or TRBD2 (5 bases each). V was shortened by 5 bases and J by 0 bases, with 13 bases between the two germline ends. The CDR3 runs to 15 residues. Germline CDR1 SNHLY, CDR2 FYNNEI. In DNA, the CDR3 is TGTGCCAGCAGTAGCTGGGGGATCAACCAAGAGACCCAGTACTTC. The encoded protein is CASSSWGINQETQYF.

This clone was counted a few times. Other DNA sequences of this sample code for an identical CDR3. J is TRBJ2-5 and V is TRBV6-1; D is perhaps TRBD2 (6 bases). Germline-derived CDR1 and CDR2 are MNHNS and SASEGT. The CDR3 covers 13 residues. The V and J ends lost 4 bases and 3 bases respectively, with 9 bases between them. The CDR3 sequence is CASSGGGEETQYF. The CDR3, as DNA: TGTGCCAGCAGTGGAGGAGGGGAAGAGACCCAGTACTTC.

This clone was counted only a few times. CDR3: CAWMKKDRGLEQYF. CDR3 nucleotides: TGTGCCTGGATGAAAAAGGACAGGGGGCTTGAGCAGTACTTC. The gene calls are TRBV30 and TRBJ2-7; the match to TRBD1 covers 11 bases. J lost 7 bases, V lost 4 bases, and 9 bases had no gene match. The CDR3 has 14 residues. Looked up from germline, CDR1 is GTSNPN and CDR2 is SVGIG (reference sequence).

Turning to this clone: The same CDR3 can be traced to other DNA sequences in this sample. This sequence joins TRBV5-4 and TRBJ2-3, with D perhaps matching TRBD2 (7 bases). Trimming removed 3 bases from V and 2 bases from J, with 10 bases in between. Germline values: CDR1 SGHNT, CDR2 YYREEE (reference sequence). This CDR3 contains 14 residues. In nucleotides, the CDR3 is TGTGCCAGCAGCTCACGGGGGGCCACAGATACGCAGTATTTT. Translating gives CASSSRGATDTQYF.

Only a few counts were recorded for this clone. V usage is TRBV7-9 and J usage is TRBJ2-6; 7 nucleotides agree with TRBD1. V trimming: 6 bases; J trimming: 0 bases; junction bases outside the gene matches: 14. Germline CDR1 and CDR2: SEHNR and FQNEAQ (reference sequence). The CDR3 loop spans 19 amino acids. This CDR3 reads CASRPTGTAQTSGANVLTF. DNA of the CDR3: TGTGCCAGCAGGCCCACCGGGACAGCTCAAACCTCTGGGGCCAACGTCCTGACTTTC.

The chain uses TRBV7-2 and TRBJ2-3; TRBD1 aligns across 8 bases. Germline V gives CDR1 SGHTA, CDR2 FQGNSA. After removal of 0 bases from V and 6 bases from J, the junction contained 17 bases not matched to a gene. The CDR3 extends over 19 amino acids. The CDR3: CASSLAWDRSVVLGDTQYF. DNA of the CDR3: TGTGCCAGCAGCTTAGCGTGGGACAGGTCTGTTGTTTTGGGGGATACGCAGTATTTT. Combining the CDR3 with reference TRBV7-2 and TRBJ2-3 gives the whole variable domain GAGVSQSPSNKVTEKGKDVELRCDPISGHTALYWYRQSLGQGLEFLIYFQGNSAPDKSGLPSDRFSAERTGGSVSTLTIQRTQQEDSAVYLCASSLAWDRSVVLGDTQYFGPGTRLTVL.

This chain joins TRBV5-1 and TRBJ2-7, with D unclear. CDR1 and CDR2 (germline): SGHRS, YFSETQ. The CDR3 is 13 residues long. Trimming shortened V by 0 bases and J by 3 bases, and 7 bases separated the two germline ends. CDR3 sequence (DNA): TGCGCCAGCAGCTTGGTAATCGGCTACGAGCAGTACTTC. Its protein product is CASSLVIGYEQYF.